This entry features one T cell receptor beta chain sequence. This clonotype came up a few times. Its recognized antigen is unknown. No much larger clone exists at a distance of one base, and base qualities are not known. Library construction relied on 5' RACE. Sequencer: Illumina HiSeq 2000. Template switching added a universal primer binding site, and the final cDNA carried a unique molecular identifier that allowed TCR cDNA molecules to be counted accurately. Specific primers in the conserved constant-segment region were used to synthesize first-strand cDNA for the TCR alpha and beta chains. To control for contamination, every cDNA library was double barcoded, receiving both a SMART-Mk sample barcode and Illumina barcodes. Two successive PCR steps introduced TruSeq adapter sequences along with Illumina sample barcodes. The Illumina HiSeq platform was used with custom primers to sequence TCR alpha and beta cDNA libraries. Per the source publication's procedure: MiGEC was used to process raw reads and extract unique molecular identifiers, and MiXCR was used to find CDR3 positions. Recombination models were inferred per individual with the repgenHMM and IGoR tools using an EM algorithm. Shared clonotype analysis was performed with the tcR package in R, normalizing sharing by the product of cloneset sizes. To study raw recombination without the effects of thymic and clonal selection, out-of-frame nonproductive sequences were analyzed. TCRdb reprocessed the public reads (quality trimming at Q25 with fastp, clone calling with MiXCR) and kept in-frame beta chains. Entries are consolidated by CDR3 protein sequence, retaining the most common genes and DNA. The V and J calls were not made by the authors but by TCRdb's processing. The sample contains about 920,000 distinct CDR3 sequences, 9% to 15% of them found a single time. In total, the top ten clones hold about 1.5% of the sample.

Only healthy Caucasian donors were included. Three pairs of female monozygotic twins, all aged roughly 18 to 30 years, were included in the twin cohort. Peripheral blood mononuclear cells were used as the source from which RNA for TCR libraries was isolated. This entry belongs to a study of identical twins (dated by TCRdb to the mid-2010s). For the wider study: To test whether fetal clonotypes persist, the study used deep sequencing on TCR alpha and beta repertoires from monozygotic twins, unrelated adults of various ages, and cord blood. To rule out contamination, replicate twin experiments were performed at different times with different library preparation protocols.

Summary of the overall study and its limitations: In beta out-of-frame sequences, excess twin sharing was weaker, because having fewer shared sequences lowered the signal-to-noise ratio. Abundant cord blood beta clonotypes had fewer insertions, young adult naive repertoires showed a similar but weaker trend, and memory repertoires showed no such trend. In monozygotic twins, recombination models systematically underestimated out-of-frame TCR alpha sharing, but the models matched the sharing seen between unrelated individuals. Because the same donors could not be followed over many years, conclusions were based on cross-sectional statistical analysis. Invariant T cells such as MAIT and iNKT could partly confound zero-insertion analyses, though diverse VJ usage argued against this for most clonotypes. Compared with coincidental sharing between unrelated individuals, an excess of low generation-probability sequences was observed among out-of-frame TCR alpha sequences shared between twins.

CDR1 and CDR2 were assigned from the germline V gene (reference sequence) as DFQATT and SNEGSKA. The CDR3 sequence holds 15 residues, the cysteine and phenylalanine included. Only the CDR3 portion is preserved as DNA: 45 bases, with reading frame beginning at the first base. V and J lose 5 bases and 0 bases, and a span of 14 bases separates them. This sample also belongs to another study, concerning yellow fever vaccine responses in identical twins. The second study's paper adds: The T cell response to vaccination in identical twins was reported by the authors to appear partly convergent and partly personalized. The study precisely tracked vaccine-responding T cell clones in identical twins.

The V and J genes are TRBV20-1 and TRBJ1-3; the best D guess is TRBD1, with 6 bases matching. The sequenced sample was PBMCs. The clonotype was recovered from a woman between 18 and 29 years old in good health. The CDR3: CSAGGGGLSGNTIYF. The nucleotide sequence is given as TGCAGTGCTGGGGGGGGGGGCCTCTCTGGAAACACCATATATTTT.